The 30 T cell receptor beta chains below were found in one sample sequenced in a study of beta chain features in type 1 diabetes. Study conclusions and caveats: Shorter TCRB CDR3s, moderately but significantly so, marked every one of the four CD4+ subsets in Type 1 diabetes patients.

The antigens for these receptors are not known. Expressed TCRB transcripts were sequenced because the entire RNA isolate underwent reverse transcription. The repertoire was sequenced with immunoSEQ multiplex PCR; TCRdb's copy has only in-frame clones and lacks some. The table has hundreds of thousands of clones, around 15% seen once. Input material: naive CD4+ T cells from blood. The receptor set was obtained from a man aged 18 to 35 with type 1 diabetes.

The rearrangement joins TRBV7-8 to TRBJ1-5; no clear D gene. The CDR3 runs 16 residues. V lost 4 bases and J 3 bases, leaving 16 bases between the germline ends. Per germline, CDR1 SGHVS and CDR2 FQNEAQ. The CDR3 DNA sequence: TGTGCCAGCAGCTCGGTTGGAGGGAGGGCCAATCAGCCCCAGCATTTT. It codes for CASSSVGGRANQPQHF.

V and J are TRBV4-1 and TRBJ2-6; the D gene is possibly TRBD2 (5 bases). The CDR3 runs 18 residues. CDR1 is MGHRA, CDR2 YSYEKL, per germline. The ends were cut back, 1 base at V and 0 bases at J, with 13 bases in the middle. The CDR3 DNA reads TGCGCCAGCAGCCAAGCGGGGTCACCCTCCTCTGGGGCCAACGTCCTGACTTTC. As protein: CASSQAGSPSSGANVLTF.

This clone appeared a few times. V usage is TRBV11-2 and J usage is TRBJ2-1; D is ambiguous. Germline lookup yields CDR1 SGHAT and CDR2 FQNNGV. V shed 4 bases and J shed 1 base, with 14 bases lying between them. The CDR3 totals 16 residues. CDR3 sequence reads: CASSSGPLRSYNEQFF. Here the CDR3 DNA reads TGTGCCAGCAGCTCTGGCCCGCTGCGGTCCTACAATGAGCAGTTCTTC.

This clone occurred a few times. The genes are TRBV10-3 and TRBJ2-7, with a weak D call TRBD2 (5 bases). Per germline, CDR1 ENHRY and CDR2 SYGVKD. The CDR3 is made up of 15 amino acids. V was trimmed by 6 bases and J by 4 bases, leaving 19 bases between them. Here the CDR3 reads CAISYGLSLAYEQYF. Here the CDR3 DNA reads TGTGCCATCAGCTACGGACTTTCCCTGGCATACGAGCAGTACTTC.

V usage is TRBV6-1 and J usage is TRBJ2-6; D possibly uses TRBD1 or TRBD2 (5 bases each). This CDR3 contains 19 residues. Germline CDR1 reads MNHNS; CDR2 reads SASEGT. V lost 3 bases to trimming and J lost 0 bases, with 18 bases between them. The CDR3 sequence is CASSDILRDGNSGANVLTF. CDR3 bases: TGTGCCAGCAGTGACATCCTCCGGGACGGGAACTCTGGGGCCAACGTCCTGACTTTC.

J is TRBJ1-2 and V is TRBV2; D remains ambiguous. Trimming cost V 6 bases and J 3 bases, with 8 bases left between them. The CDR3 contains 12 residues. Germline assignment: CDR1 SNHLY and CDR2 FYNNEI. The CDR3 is CASRVPDYGYTF. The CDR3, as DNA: TGTGCCAGCAGGGTGCCCGACTATGGCTACACCTTC. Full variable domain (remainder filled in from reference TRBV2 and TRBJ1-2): EPEVTQTPSHQVTQMGQEVILRCVPISNHLYFYWYRQILGQKVEFLVSFYNNEISEKSEIFDDQFSVERPDGSNFTLKIRSTKLEDSAMYFCASRVPDYGYTFGSGTRLTVV.

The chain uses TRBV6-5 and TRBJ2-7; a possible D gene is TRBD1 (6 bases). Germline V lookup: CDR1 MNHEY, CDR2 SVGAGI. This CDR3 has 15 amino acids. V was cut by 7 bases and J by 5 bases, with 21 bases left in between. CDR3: CASTRGGRGHDEQYF. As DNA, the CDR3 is TGTGCCAGCACCCGGGGCGGCAGGGGACACGACGAGCAGTACTTC.

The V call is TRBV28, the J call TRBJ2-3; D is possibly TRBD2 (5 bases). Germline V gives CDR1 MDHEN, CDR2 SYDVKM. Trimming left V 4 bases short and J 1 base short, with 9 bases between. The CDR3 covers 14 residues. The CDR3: CASSSGMRTDTQYF. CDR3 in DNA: TGTGCCAGCAGTTCGGGGATGCGCACAGATACGCAGTATTTT.

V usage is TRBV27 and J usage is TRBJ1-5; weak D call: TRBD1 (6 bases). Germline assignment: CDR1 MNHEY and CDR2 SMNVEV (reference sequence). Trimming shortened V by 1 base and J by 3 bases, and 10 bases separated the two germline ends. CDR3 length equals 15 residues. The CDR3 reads CASSLFSGDNQPQHF. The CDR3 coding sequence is TGTGCCAGCAGTTTATTTTCAGGGGACAATCAGCCCCAGCATTTT.

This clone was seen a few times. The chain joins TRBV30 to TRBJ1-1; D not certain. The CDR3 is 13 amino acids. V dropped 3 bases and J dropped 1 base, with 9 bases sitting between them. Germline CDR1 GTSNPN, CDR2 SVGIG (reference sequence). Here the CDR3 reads CAWRAGGNTEAFF. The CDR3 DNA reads TGTGCCTGGAGAGCGGGAGGGAACACTGAAGCTTTCTTT. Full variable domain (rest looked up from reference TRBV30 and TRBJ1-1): SQTIHQWPATLVQPVGSPLSLECTVEGTSNPNLYWYRQAAGRGLQLLFYSVGIGQISSEVPQNLSASRPQDRQFILSSKKLLLSDSGFYLCAWRAGGNTEAFFGQGTRLTVV.

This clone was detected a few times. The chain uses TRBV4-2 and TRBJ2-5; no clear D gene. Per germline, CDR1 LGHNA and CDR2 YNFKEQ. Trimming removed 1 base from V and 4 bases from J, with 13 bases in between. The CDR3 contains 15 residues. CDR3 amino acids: CASSQALVDGETQYF. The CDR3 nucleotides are TGTGCCAGCAGCCAAGCCTTAGTTGATGGAGAGACCCAGTACTTC.

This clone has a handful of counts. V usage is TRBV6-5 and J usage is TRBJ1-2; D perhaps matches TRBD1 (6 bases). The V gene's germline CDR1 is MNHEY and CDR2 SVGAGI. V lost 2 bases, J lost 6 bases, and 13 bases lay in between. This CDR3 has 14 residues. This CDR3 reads CASSYPGQVNGYTF. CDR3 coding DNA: TGTGCCAGCAGTTACCCGGGACAAGTGAATGGCTACACCTTC.

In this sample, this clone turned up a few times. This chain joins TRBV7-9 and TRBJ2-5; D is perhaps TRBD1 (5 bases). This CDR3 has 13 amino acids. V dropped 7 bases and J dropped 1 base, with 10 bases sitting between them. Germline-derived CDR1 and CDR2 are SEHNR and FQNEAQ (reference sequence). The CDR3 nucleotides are TGTGCCAGCACCGACAGCCCCCAAGAGACCCAGTACTTC. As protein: CASTDSPQETQYF.

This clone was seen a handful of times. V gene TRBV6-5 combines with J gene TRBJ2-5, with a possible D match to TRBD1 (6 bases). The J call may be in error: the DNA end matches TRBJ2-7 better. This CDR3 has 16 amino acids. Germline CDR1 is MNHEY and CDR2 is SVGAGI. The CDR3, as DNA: TGTGCCAGCAGTTCTCTGACAGGCCCGATCTCCTACGAGCAGTACTTC. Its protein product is CASSSLTGPISYEQYF.

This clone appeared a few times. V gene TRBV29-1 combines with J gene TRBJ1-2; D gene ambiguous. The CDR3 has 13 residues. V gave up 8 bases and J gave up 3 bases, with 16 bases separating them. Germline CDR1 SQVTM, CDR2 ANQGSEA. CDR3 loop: CSTRLLSDYGYTF. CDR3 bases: TGCAGCACTCGTTTACTCTCTGACTATGGCTACACCTTC.

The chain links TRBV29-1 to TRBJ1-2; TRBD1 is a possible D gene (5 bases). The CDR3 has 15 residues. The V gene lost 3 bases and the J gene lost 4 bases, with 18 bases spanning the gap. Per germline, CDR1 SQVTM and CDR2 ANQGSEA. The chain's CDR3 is CSVDAGPGVGYGYTF. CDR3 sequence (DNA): TGCAGCGTTGACGCGGGGCCGGGCGTGGGCTATGGCTACACCTTC. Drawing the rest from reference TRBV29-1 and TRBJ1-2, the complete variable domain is SAVISQKPSRDICQRGTSLTIQCQVDSQVTMMFWYRQQPGQSLTLIATANQGSEATYESGFVIDKFPISRPNLTFSTLTVSNMSPEDSSIYLCSVDAGPGVGYGYTFGSGTRLTVV.

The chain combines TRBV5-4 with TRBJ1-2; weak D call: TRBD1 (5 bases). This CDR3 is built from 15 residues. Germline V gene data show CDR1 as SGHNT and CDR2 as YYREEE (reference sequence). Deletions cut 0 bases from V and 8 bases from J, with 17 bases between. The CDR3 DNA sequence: TGTGCCAGCAGCTTGGGCCTGGGACCCAGGGACGGCTACACCTTC. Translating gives CASSLGLGPRDGYTF.

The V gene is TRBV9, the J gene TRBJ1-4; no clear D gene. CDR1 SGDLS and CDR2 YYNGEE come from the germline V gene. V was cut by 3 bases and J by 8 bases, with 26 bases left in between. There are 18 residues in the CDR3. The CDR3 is CASSASTSRRNFGEKLFF. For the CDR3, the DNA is TGTGCCAGCAGCGCCTCAACCTCCCGGCGTAATTTTGGGGAAAAACTGTTTTTT.

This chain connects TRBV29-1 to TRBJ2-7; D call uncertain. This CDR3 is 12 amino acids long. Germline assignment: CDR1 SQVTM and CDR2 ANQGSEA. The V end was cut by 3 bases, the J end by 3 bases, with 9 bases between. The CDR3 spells CSVEGQNYEQYF. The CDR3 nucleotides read TGCAGCGTTGAGGGCCAGAACTACGAGCAGTACTTC.

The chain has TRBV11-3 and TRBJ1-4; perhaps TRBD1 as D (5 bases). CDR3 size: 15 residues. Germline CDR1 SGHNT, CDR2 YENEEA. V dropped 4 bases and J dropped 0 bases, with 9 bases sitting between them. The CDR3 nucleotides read TGTGCCAGCAGCTCGGACACCGCAACTAATGAAAAACTGTTTTTT. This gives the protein CASSSDTATNEKLFF.

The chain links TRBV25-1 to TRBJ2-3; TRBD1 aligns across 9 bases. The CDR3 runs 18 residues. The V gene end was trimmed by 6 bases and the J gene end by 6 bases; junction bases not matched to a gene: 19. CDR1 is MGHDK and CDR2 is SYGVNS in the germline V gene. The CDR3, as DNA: TGTGCCAGCAGCCCGCGGCCCCGGGACAGGGCTCTCCCGGATACGCAGTATTTT. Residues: CASSPRPRDRALPDTQYF.

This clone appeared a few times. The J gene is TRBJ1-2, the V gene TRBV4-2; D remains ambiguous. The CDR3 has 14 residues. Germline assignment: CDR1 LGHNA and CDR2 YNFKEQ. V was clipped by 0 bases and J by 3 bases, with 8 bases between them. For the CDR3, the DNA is TGTGCCAGCAGCCAAGACCTAGTTGACTATGGCTACACCTTC. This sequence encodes CASSQDLVDYGYTF.

This chain's CDR3 is CASSRSPYEQYF. CDR3 DNA sequence: TGTGCCAGCAGCCGAAGTCCCTACGAGCAGTACTTC. The chain recombines TRBV6-5 with TRBJ2-7; D is undetermined. This CDR3 is built from 12 residues. V was shortened by 6 bases and J by 2 bases, with 8 bases between the two germline ends. Germline CDR1 is MNHEY and CDR2 is SVGAGI.

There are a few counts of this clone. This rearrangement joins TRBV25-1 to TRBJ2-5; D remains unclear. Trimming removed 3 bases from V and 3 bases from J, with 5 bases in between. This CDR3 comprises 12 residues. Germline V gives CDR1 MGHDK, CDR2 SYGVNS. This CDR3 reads CASSDSKETQYF. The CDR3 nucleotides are TGTGCCAGCAGTGATTCTAAAGAGACCCAGTACTTC.

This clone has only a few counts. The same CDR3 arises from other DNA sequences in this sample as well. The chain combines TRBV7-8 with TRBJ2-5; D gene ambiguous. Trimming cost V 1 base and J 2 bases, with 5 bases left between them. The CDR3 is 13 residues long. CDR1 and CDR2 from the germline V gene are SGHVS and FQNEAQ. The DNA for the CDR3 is TGTGCCAGCAGCTTAGGGAGACAAGAGACCCAGTACTTC. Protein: CASSLGRQETQYF.

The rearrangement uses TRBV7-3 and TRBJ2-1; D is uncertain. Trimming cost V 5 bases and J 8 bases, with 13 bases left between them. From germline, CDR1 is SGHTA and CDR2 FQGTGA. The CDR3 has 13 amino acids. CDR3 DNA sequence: TGTGCCAGCAGCCCCCTGCCAGTGGATGAGCAGTTCTTC. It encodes CASSPLPVDEQFF.

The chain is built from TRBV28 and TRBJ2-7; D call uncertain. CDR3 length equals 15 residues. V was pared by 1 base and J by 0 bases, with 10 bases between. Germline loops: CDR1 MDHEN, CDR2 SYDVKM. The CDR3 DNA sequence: TGTGCCAGCAGTTTATTTCAATCGAGCTCCTACGAGCAGTACTTC. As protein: CASSLFQSSSYEQYF.

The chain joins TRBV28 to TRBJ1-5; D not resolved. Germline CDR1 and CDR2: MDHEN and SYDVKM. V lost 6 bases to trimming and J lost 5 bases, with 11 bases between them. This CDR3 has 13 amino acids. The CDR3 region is CASSQEEDQPQHF. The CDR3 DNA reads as TGTGCCAGCAGCCAGGAGGAGGATCAGCCCCAGCATTTT. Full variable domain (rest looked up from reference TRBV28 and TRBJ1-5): DVKVTQSSRYLVKRTGEKVFLECVQDMDHENMFWYRQDPGLGLRLIYFSYDVKMKEKGDIPEGYSVSREKKERFSLILESASTNQTSMYLCASSQEEDQPQHFGDGTRLSIL.

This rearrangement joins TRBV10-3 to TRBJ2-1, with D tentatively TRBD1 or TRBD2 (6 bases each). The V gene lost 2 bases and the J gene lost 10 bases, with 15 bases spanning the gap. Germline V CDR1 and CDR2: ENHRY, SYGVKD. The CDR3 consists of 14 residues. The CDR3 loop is CAISERGAPGEQFF. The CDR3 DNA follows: TGTGCCATCAGTGAGAGGGGGGCCCCTGGCGAGCAGTTCTTC.

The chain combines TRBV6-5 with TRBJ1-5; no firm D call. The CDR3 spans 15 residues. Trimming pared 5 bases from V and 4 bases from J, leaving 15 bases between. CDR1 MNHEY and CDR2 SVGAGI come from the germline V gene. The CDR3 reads CASSPDIRWNQPQHF. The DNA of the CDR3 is TGTGCCAGCAGTCCAGATATTAGGTGGAATCAGCCCCAGCATTTT.